The table lists the clone carrying this TCR beta chain with a few counts. The antigen is undetermined. The sample is drawn from a study of read filtering for tumor transcriptome and immune sequencing. Whole-study results and caveats: The CD138-negative fraction was mixed bone marrow immune cells, not pure T cells.

Every patient had bone marrow sampled while the disease was active. The library was built from roughly 400 ng RNA with molecular barcoded adaptors for alpha/delta and beta/gamma chains. Using its own MiXCR run on the reads, TCRdb lists one record per CDR3 protein. The table has some 120,000 distinct CDR3 sequences, 10% to 15% seen once. Germline CDR1 is SGHRS and CDR2 is YFSETQ. Trimming took 0 bases from V and 6 from J; bases not matched to a gene: 5. CDR3 length: 15 residues. The V and J genes are TRBV5-1 and TRBJ2-7, with 11 bases identical to TRBD2. This receptor was identified in a donor over 35 with multiple myeloma. Input material: a population of CD138-negative cells sorted from bone marrow. CDR3 DNA sequence: TGCGCCAGCAGCTTGGAAACTAGCGGGAGACCCGAGCAGTACTTC. As protein: CASSLETSGRPEQYF.